This passage covers 12 T cell receptor beta chains from one sample sequenced in a study of blood T cells in healthy people across ages. Primed by a sample-barcoded 5' primer and a J-beta primer mix, a second PCR proceeded for about 6 to 11 cycles. Using its own MiXCR run on the 5' RACE reads, TCRdb lists one record per CDR3 protein. The data contain more than 700,000 distinct CDR3 sequences, roughly 50% of them singletons. Source material: blood. The receptors shown here come from a man older than 75 in good health.

This clonotype was seen repeatedly, ten times or more. V usage is TRBV29-1 and J usage is TRBJ1-2; D is ambiguous. The germline V and J ends were trimmed by 5 bases and 4 bases, with 8 bases remaining between them. The CDR3 sequence is 11 residues long. The germline CDR1 and CDR2 sequences are SQVTM and ANQGSEA. DNA of the CDR3: TGCAGCGTTCCCACGCTCTATGGCTACACCTTC. Translated, it gives CSVPTLYGYTF.

This clonotype was observed at least ten times. J is TRBJ2-1 and V is TRBV29-1, with D possibly being TRBD2 (6 bases). Trimming took off 5 bases at V and 6 bases at J, with 17 bases between the two ends. In germline, CDR1 is SQVTM, CDR2 ANQGSEA. This CDR3 is 14 amino acids long. DNA of the CDR3: TGCAGCGTTATAGGACTAACTATCTCCAATGAGCAGTTCTTC. Its translation: CSVIGLTISNEQFF.

CDR3: CASSQKAQGNYEQYF. For the CDR3, the DNA is TGTGCCAGCAGCCAAAAAGCACAGGGAAACTACGAGCAGTACTTC. V and J are TRBV7-2 and TRBJ2-7, with a weak D call TRBD1 (6 bases). Germline V CDR1 and CDR2: SGHTA, FQGNSA. This CDR3 is 15 amino acids long. Trimming took off 5 bases at V and 3 bases at J, with 17 bases between the two ends.

This clonotype was recorded once. The V gene is TRBV2, the J gene TRBJ2-1; 10 bases are shared with TRBD2. The J segment lost 13 bases and the V segment lost 7 bases, leaving 19 bases of the junction unmatched. The length of the CDR3 is 16 residues. The germline V gene encodes CDR1 SNHLY and CDR2 FYNNEI. The CDR3 sequence: CASNIDGLAGGKTQFF. The CDR3 DNA reads as TGTGCCAGCAATATAGACGGTTTAGCGGGGGGAAAGACCCAGTTCTTC.

The CDR3 here is CASSKDYRGQNTEAFF. As DNA, the CDR3 is TGTGCCAGCAGCAAAGACTACAGGGGCCAGAACACTGAAGCTTTCTTT. V gene TRBV21-1 combines with J gene TRBJ1-1; the table's D call, TRBD1, was not checked against the DNA. TRBV21-1 is labeled a pseudogene. The CDR3 spans 16 residues.

The V gene is TRBV14, the J gene TRBJ1-2; D unclear. The ends were cut back, 4 bases at V and 0 bases at J, with 15 bases in the middle. This CDR3 is built from 16 residues. Germline values: CDR1 SGHDN, CDR2 FVKESK. In DNA, the CDR3 is TGTGCCAGCAGCCCGACCAACTGGTCTCCTAACTATGGCTACACCTTC. Translation gives CASSPTNWSPNYGYTF.

The chain carries TRBV27 and TRBJ2-1; 8 bases map to TRBD2. The CDR3 length is 15 residues. V was clipped by 4 bases and J by 0 bases; unmatched bases: 2. In germline, CDR1 is MNHEY, CDR2 SMNVEV (reference sequence). In DNA, the CDR3 is TGTGCCAGCAGTTGGCGGGAGGCCTCCTACAATGAGCAGTTCTTC. This codes for CASSWREASYNEQFF.

This clonotype occurred a few times. The chain joins TRBV9 to TRBJ2-1, with D unclear. Trimming cost V 3 bases and J 0 bases, with 10 bases left between them. The V gene's germline CDR1 is SGDLS and CDR2 YYNGEE. CDR3 length: 15 amino acids. As DNA, the CDR3 is TGTGCCAGCAGCGAGGGTTTAAGCTCCTACAATGAGCAGTTCTTC. It encodes CASSEGLSSYNEQFF.

This clonotype has more than one count but fewer than ten. This chain uses TRBV6-2 or TRBV6-3 with TRBJ2-7; the D gene is possibly TRBD1 (5 bases). CDR3 length: 16 amino acids. V was trimmed by 5 bases and J by 4 bases, leaving 21 bases between them. The germline CDR1 and CDR2 sequences are MNHEY and SVGEGT. The CDR3 DNA sequence: TGTGCCAGCAGTCAAGGCCCAGGGAAGGTCCATTACGAGCAGTACTTC. It is translated as CASSQGPGKVHYEQYF.

Here the CDR3 reads CASHPRGHGYTF. The CDR3, as DNA: TGTGCCAGCCATCCCAGGGGGCATGGCTACACCTTC. The genes are TRBV9 and TRBJ1-2; TRBD1 agrees at 8 bases. The CDR3 is made up of 12 amino acids. CDR1 is SGDLS and CDR2 is YYNGEE in the germline V gene. Trimming took 7 bases from V and 6 from J; bases not matched to a gene: 5.

V usage is TRBV7-9 and J usage is TRBJ2-3; 8 nucleotides match TRBD2. V lost 5 bases, J lost 4 bases, and 11 bases stayed unmatched. CDR1 and CDR2 (germline): SEHNR, FQNEAQ (reference sequence). The CDR3 loop spans 16 amino acids. The CDR3 DNA is TGTGCCAGCAGCCTCCCCCGGGGGGGCCTTCCAGATACGCAGTATTTT. Protein sequence: CASSLPRGGLPDTQYF.

The J gene is TRBJ1-1, the V gene TRBV2, with TRBD1 as a possible D gene (6 bases). Looked up from germline, CDR1 is SNHLY and CDR2 is FYNNEI. The V and J ends lost 5 bases and 2 bases respectively, with 12 bases between them. CDR3 length equals 14 residues. CDR3 nucleotides: TGTGCCAGCAGTAAGGAACAGGGAAACACTGAAGCTTTCTTT. It yields the protein CASSKEQGNTEAFF.